This T cell receptor (beta chain) was profiled in a study of T cells in localized non-small cell lung cancer. In its sample, this clone ranks as medium-sized. Its antigen is currently unknown. Sequencing used immunoSEQ multiplex PCR; TCRdb keeps in-frame clones, though not all of them. The sample holds 2,500 to 3,000 clones, roughly 28% seen once. Regarding the study as a whole: Heterogeneity stays possible, as sequencing covered only one tumor region. In adjacent lung appeared a median 57 of the top 100 tumor clones.

Here the sequenced sample was normal lung tissue next to the tumor, taken before any cancer treatment. This receptor was taken from a male donor aged 60 or over with stage II lung adenocarcinoma.

CDR3 sequence: CASSRTSGSPGELFF. In nucleotides, the CDR3 is TGCGCCAGCAGCCGGACTAGCGGGAGCCCCGGGGAGCTGTTTTTT. The chain combines TRBV5-1 with TRBJ2-2, with 13 positions matching TRBD2. The CDR3 extends over 15 amino acids. Germline trimming cut 4 bases from V and 6 bases from J; bases unmatched to any gene: 3. Looked up from germline, CDR1 is SGHRS and CDR2 is YFSETQ.